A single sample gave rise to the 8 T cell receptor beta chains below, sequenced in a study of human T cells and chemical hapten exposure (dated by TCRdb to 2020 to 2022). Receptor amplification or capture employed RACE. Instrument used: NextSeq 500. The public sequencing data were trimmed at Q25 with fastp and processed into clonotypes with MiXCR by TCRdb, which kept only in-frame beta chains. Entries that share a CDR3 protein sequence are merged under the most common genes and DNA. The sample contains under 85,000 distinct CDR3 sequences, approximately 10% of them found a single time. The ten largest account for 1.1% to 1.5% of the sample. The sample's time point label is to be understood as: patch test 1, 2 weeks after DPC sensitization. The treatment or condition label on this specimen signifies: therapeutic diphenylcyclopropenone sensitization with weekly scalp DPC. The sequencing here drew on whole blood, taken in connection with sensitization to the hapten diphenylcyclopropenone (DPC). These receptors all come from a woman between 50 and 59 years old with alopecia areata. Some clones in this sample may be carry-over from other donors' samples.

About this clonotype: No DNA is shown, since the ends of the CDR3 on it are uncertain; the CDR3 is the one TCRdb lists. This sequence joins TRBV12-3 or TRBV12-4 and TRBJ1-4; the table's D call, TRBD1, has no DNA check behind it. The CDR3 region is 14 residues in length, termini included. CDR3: CASSSSQGNEKLFF.

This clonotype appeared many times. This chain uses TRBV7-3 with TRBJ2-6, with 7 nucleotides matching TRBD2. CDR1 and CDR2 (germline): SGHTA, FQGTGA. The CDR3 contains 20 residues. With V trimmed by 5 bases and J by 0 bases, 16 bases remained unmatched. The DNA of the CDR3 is TGTGCCAGCAGCAGCGGGGTCAGGCTGGGTCGTCGCTCTGGGGCCAACGTCCTGACTTTC. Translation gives CASSSGVRLGRRSGANVLTF.

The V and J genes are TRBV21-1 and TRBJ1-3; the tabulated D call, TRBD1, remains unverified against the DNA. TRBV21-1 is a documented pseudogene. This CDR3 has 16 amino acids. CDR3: CASSMDRGLAGNTIYF. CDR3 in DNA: TGTGCCAGCAGCATGGACAGGGGGCTCGCTGGAAACACCATATATTTT.

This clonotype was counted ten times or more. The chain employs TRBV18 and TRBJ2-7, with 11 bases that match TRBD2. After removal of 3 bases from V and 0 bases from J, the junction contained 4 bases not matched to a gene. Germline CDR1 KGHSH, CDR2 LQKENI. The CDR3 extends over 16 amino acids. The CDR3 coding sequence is TGTGCCAGCTCACCCGTGGGACTAGCGGCCTCCTACGAGCAGTACTTC. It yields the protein CASSPVGLAASYEQYF.

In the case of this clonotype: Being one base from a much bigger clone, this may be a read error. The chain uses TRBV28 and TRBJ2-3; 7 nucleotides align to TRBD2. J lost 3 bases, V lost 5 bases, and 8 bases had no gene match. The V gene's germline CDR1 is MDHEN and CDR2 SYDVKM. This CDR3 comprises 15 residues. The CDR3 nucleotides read TGTGCCAGCAGTATCCCCCGGACTAGGACAGATACGCAGTATTTT. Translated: CASSIPRTRTDTQYF.

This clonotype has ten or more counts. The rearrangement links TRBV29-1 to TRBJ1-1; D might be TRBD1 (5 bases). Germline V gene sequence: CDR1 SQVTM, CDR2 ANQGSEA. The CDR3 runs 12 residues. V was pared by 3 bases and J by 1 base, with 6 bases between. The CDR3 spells CSVDRANTEAFF. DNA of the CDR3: TGCAGCGTTGACAGGGCGAACACTGAAGCTTTCTTT.

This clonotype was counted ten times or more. In nucleotides, the CDR3 is TGCGCCAGCAGCTGGGACACCGGGCCCCTCCACTTT. This translates into CASSWDTGPLHF. The rearrangement uses TRBV5-1 and TRBJ1-6; weak D call: TRBD1 (6 bases). Looked up from germline, CDR1 is SGHRS and CDR2 is YFSETQ. This CDR3 contains 12 residues. The V and J ends lost 3 bases and 13 bases respectively, with 11 bases between them.

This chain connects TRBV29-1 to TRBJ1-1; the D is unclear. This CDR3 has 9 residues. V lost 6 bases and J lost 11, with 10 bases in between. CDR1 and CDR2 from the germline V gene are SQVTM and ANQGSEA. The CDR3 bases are TGCAGCGTGCCCCCTGGGGCTTTCTTT. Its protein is CSVPPGAFF. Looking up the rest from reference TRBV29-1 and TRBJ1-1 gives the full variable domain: SAVISQKPSRDICQRGTSLTIQCQVDSQVTMMFWYRQQPGQSLTLIATANQGSEATYESGFVIDKFPISRPNLTFSTLTVSNMSPEDSSIYLCSVPPGAFFGQGTRLTVV.